This is a list of T cell receptor beta chains from one sample in a study of cytomegalovirus exposure and HLA in healthy donors. Produced via immunoSEQ multiplex PCR; TCRdb's table is partial and in-frame only. The table shows about 52,000 clones, with more than 65% occurring only once. The sample consisted of PBMCs. All receptors come from a woman aged 45-59 years in good health and CMV-seronegative. CDR3s include the opening cysteine and the closing phenylalanine or tryptophan. A D gene is named only where the DNA matches it firmly. Clone size is stated in some rows and not others, as once, few, many or a class when expanded.

CDR3 DNA: TGTGCCAGTAGTCTTACTACCTCGAGTCTACCTGGGGATACGCAGTATTTT
CDR3 protein: CASSLTTSSLPGDTQYF
D gene: NA
J gene: TRBJ2-3
V gene: TRBV19
clone size: NA

CDR3 DNA: TGTGCCAGCAGCTTGGGTCTCGGGGGAATGGTGAACACTGAAGCTTTCTTT
CDR3 protein: CASSLGLGGMVNTEAFF
D gene: NA
J gene: TRBJ1-1
V gene: TRBV5-4
clone size: few

CDR3 DNA: TGTGCCAGCAGGAGGCGGGAGGCCTCCTACGAGCAGTACTTC
CDR3 protein: CASRRREASYEQYF
D gene: TRBD2
J gene: TRBJ2-7
V gene: TRBV2
clone size: NA

CDR3 DNA: TGTGCCAGCAGTGAGACTTGGAAGGGACTAGTCCAGGAGCAGTTCTTC
CDR3 protein: CASSETWKGLVQEQFF
D gene: TRBD2
J gene: TRBJ2-1
V gene: TRBV9
clone size: NA

CDR3 DNA: TGTGCCAGTTATCCCTCAGGGTTATGGGGGGAGCTGTTTTTT
CDR3 protein: CASYPSGLWGELFF
D gene: NA
J gene: TRBJ2-2
V gene: TRBV28
clone size: NA

CDR3 DNA: TGTGCCAGCAGCGCCCAGGGACAGGGGAACACTGAAGCTTTCTTT
CDR3 protein: CASSAQGQGNTEAFF
D gene: TRBD1
J gene: TRBJ1-1
V gene: TRBV9
clone size: NA

CDR3 DNA: TGTGCCAGCAGCCCAGCCCTAGCGGGGCAAGAGACCCAGTACTTC
CDR3 protein: CASSPALAGQETQYF
D gene: TRBD2
J gene: TRBJ2-5
V gene: TRBV28
clone size: NA

CDR3 DNA: TGTGCCAGCAGTGACACCCAGCGGGCCGAGCAGTACTTC
CDR3 protein: CASSDTQRAEQYF
D gene: NA
J gene: TRBJ2-7
V gene: TRBV6-4
clone size: NA

CDR3 DNA: TGCGCCAGCAGATCCGGGGATTCGGGCGCCGGGGAGCTGTTTTTT
CDR3 protein: CASRSGDSGAGELFF
D gene: NA
J gene: TRBJ2-2
V gene: TRBV5-1
clone size: NA

CDR3 DNA: TGTGCCAGCGGTGCGAGAGCGGAAGCTTTCTTT
CDR3 protein: CASGARAEAFF
D gene: NA
J gene: TRBJ1-1
V gene: TRBV28
clone size: NA

CDR3 DNA: TGCGCCAGCATTAGAATGGACAGCCACAATGAGCAGTTCTTC
CDR3 protein: CASIRMDSHNEQFF
D gene: NA
J gene: TRBJ2-1
V gene: TRBV10-1
clone size: few

CDR3 DNA: TGTGCCAGCAGAGCAGGAGGAGCCGGGGAGCTGTTTTTT
CDR3 protein: CASRAGGAGELFF
D gene: NA
J gene: TRBJ2-2
V gene: TRBV28
clone size: NA

CDR3 DNA: TGTGCCAGCACCATGGGGTCCCTAGCGGCGAGCACAGATACGCAGTATTTT
CDR3 protein: CASTMGSLAASTDTQYF
D gene: TRBD2
J gene: TRBJ2-3
V gene: TRBV5-4
clone size: NA

CDR3 DNA: TGTGCCAGCTCACAACTATCTCGGACACAAGAAAAACTGTTTTTT
CDR3 protein: CASSQLSRTQEKLFF
D gene: NA
J gene: TRBJ1-4
V gene: TRBV18
clone size: NA

CDR3 DNA: TGCAGCGTCGAGCGGGGTGGCGAATCTTTT
CDR3 protein: CSVERGGESF
D gene: NA
J gene: TRBJ1-4
V gene: TRBV29-1
clone size: few

CDR3 DNA: TGCAGCGTCCGAAAAATACTAACAGGGGTGGACAATGAGCAGTTCTTC
CDR3 protein: CSVRKILTGVDNEQFF
D gene: TRBD1
J gene: TRBJ2-1
V gene: TRBV29-1
clone size: NA

CDR3 DNA: TGTGCCATCAATCGACTAGCAGGGTCGAATGGCTACACCTTC
CDR3 protein: CAINRLAGSNGYTF
D gene: NA
J gene: TRBJ1-2
V gene: TRBV10-3
clone size: NA

CDR3 DNA: TGTGCCATCAGTGGCCCCGGGGCGGGGGGTTATTTAGGTGAGCAGTTCTTC
CDR3 protein: CAISGPGAGGYLGEQFF
D gene: TRBD2
J gene: TRBJ2-1
V gene: TRBV10-3
clone size: NA

CDR3 DNA: TGTGCCAGTAGAACAGGGGGCTATGGCTACACCTTC
CDR3 protein: CASRTGGYGYTF
D gene: TRBD1
J gene: TRBJ1-2
V gene: TRBV19
clone size: once

CDR3 DNA: TGTGCCATCAGTGAAGCGGGTCAGCCTGGACAAGAGACCCAGTACTTC
CDR3 protein: CAISEAGQPGQETQYF
D gene: NA
J gene: TRBJ2-5
V gene: TRBV10-3
clone size: NA

CDR3 DNA: TGTGCCAGCAGCTTGGCCGGGACTACTAATGAGCAGTTCTTC
CDR3 protein: CASSLAGTTNEQFF
D gene: TRBD2
J gene: TRBJ2-1
V gene: TRBV5-6
clone size: few

CDR3 DNA: TGTGCCAGCAGCTTCGGACAGGGGATAAGGCAGTACTTC
CDR3 protein: CASSFGQGIRQYF
D gene: TRBD1
J gene: TRBJ2-7
V gene: TRBV7-2
clone size: NA

CDR3 DNA: TGTGCCAGCAGCTTAAGGCTTTCGCAGGCCCACCCTGAAGCTTTCTTT
CDR3 protein: CASSLRLSQAHPEAFF
D gene: NA
J gene: TRBJ1-1
V gene: TRBV7-2
clone size: NA

CDR3 DNA: TGTGCCAGCAAGGAGCAGCCCAGTACTAGCACAGATACGCAGTATTTT
CDR3 protein: CASKEQPSTSTDTQYF
D gene: NA
J gene: TRBJ2-3
V gene: TRBV2
clone size: NA

CDR3 DNA: TGTGCCAGCAGCCCCCCAGGGGCAGGGTATGGCTACACCTTC
CDR3 protein: CASSPPGAGYGYTF
D gene: NA
J gene: TRBJ1-2
V gene: TRBV7-8
clone size: NA

CDR3 DNA: TGCGCCAGCAGCTCAACAGGGGAGAACAATGAGCAGTTCTTC
CDR3 protein: CASSSTGENNEQFF
D gene: TRBD1
J gene: TRBJ2-1
V gene: TRBV5-1
clone size: NA

CDR3 DNA: TGTGCCAGCAGTCCCGGAGGGGAGGTCCCGAGTCTGGCTTTCTTT
CDR3 protein: CASSPGGEVPSLAFF
D gene: NA
J gene: TRBJ1-1
V gene: TRBV28
clone size: NA

CDR3 DNA: TGTGCCAGCAGTCCCTGGGGTAGCGGGAGCTACGAGCAGTACTTC
CDR3 protein: CASSPWGSGSYEQYF
D gene: TRBD2
J gene: TRBJ2-7
V gene: TRBV28
clone size: NA

CDR3 DNA: TGCGCCAGCAGCTTCGGGCGGGTCCTGGAGACAGATACGCAGTATTTT
CDR3 protein: CASSFGRVLETDTQYF
D gene: NA
J gene: TRBJ2-3
V gene: TRBV5-1
clone size: NA

CDR3 DNA: TGTGCCAGCAGTTTACCGGGGTTAGGCAATGAGCAGTTCTTC
CDR3 protein: CASSLPGLGNEQFF
D gene: NA
J gene: TRBJ2-1
V gene: TRBV28
clone size: NA

CDR3 DNA: TGTGCCAGCAGCTCCATTCAGGGCACCCAGGAGACCCAGTACTTC
CDR3 protein: CASSSIQGTQETQYF
D gene: NA
J gene: TRBJ2-5
V gene: TRBV7-9
clone size: few

CDR3 DNA: TGTGCCAGCTCACCCTTAAATAGCGGAATCAACAATGAGCAGTTCTTC
CDR3 protein: CASSPLNSGINNEQFF
D gene: NA
J gene: TRBJ2-1
V gene: TRBV18
clone size: NA

CDR3 DNA: TGTGCCAGCAGTTTATTTCAGGGGGCTAATTCACCCCTCCACTTT
CDR3 protein: CASSLFQGANSPLHF
D gene: TRBD1
J gene: TRBJ1-6
V gene: TRBV28
clone size: NA

CDR3 DNA: TGCAGCGTCGTAGGGACAGCTGGAAACACCATATATTTT
CDR3 protein: CSVVGTAGNTIYF
D gene: TRBD1
J gene: TRBJ1-3
V gene: TRBV29-1
clone size: NA

CDR3 DNA: TGTGCCAGCAGCTCCGACGGGAGAAGAAATTCACCCCTCCACTTT
CDR3 protein: CASSSDGRRNSPLHF
D gene: NA
J gene: TRBJ1-6
V gene: TRBV7-2
clone size: NA

CDR3 DNA: TGTGCCAGCTCACCAGGGGTCGGCAGGGCGAACACTGAAGCTTTCTTT
CDR3 protein: CASSPGVGRANTEAFF
D gene: NA
J gene: TRBJ1-1
V gene: TRBV18
clone size: NA

CDR3 DNA: TGTGCCACCAGCAGTGCGCGCGGGAATGAGCAGTTCTTC
CDR3 protein: CATSSARGNEQFF
D gene: NA
J gene: TRBJ2-1
V gene: TRBV15
clone size: NA

CDR3 DNA: TGTGCCAGCAAAAGGGGATCCTACAATGAGCAGTTCTTC
CDR3 protein: CASKRGSYNEQFF
D gene: NA
J gene: TRBJ2-1
V gene: TRBV2
clone size: NA

CDR3 DNA: TGTGCCAGCAGCCCGGGACTAGCGGGAGGTCAAGAGACCCAGTACTTC
CDR3 protein: CASSPGLAGGQETQYF
D gene: TRBD2
J gene: TRBJ2-5
V gene: TRBV7-8
clone size: NA

CDR3 DNA: TGTGCCAGCAGCCTCCGAGGGGGAAGCGGGATGGATACGCAGTATTTT
CDR3 protein: CASSLRGGSGMDTQYF
D gene: NA
J gene: TRBJ2-3
V gene: TRBV11-2
clone size: NA

CDR3 DNA: TGTGCCAGCAGCCCTCCGACTAGCCGGAATGAGCAGTTCTTC
CDR3 protein: CASSPPTSRNEQFF
D gene: TRBD2
J gene: TRBJ2-1
V gene: TRBV7-2
clone size: NA

CDR3 DNA: TGTGCCAGTAGTACGCCGGACCGATCCGTGCGGGAGAGCTCCTACAATGAGCAGTTCTTC
CDR3 protein: CASSTPDRSVRESSYNEQFF
D gene: TRBD2
J gene: TRBJ2-1
V gene: TRBV19
clone size: NA